This paragraph reports one T cell receptor beta chain. Its antigen is not identified. Trimming removed 5 bases from V and 5 bases from J, with 8 bases in between. This CDR3 has 12 residues. CDR1 is SGHTA, CDR2 FQGNSA, per germline. This record comes from a study of lymphopenia after photon versus proton radiotherapy. Overall study results and limits: Better survival with proton therapy was suggested as possible, not demonstrated. Photon-treated patients lost naive T cells and TCR diversity; proton-treated stayed stable. After lymphocyte nadir, photon-treated repertoires showed oligoclonal expansion, especially CD8+ Temra.

This table comes from immunoSEQ multiplex PCR, and its TCRdb copy is limited to in-frame clones, with some not included. The table records around 31,000 clones, about 91% of them present only once. This clonotype was obtained from a woman aged 70-85 years with pancreatic cancer. Some clones in this sample may be carry-over from other donors' samples. This specimen consisted of peripheral blood, obtained from a patient treated with proton-based radiotherapy. V usage is TRBV7-2 and J usage is TRBJ2-3, with a weak D call TRBD2 (5 bases). The CDR3 DNA reads as TGTGCCAGCAGCCTACTAGTAGATACGCAGTATTTT. It specifies CASSLLVDTQYF.